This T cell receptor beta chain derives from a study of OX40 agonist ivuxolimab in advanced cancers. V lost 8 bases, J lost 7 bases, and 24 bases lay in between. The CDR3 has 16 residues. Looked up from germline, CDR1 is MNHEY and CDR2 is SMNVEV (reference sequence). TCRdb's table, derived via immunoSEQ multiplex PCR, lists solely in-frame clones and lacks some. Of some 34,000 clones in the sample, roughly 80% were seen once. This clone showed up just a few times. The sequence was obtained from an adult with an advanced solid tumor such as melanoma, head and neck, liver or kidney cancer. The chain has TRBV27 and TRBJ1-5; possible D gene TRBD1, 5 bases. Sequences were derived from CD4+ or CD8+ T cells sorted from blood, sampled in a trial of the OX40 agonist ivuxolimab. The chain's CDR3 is CASRSFGGGAQQPQHF. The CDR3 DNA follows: TGTGCCAGCCGAAGTTTCGGGGGAGGGGCCCAGCAGCCCCAGCATTTT.